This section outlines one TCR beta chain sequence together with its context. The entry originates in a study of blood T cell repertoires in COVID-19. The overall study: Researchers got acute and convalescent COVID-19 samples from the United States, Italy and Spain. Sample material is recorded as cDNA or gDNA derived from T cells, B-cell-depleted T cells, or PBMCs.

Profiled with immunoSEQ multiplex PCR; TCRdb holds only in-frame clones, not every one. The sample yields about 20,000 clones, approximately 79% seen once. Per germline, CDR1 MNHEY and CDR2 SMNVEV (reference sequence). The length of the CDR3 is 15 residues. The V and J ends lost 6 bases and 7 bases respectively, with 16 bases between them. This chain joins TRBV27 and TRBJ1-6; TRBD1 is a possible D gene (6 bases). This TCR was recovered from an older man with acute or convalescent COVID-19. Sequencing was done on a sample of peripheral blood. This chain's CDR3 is CASRRDILSNSPLHF. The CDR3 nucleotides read TGTGCCAGCAGACGGGACATCCTTTCAAATTCACCCCTCCACTTT.